Listed below are T cell receptor beta chains from one sample, sequenced in a study of regulatory T cells in long-lasting Graves disease. TCRdb passed the multiplex PCR reads through MiXCR, listing each CDR3 protein once. Among about 530,000 distinct CDR3 sequences listed, roughly 16% were seen once. These data were also reused for a study on T cells in Graves' hyperthyroidism and ophthalmopathy.

Sequencing used peripheral blood mononuclear cells (PBMCs), obtained at new diagnosis, from a patient treated with antithyroid drugs. These receptors were collected from a woman aged 40 to 65 with Graves disease. The conserved cysteine and the conserved F or W are not part of the CDR3 here. The order of the fields is CDR3 length, V gene, D gene, CDR3 protein. A D gene is named only where the DNA matches it firmly.

cdr3_length: 10; v_call: TRBV3-1; d_call: -; cdr3_aa: ASSQADQPQH
cdr3_length: 13; v_call: TRBV14; d_call: -; cdr3_aa: ASSPLGSVNYGYT
cdr3_length: 13; v_call: TRBV20-1; d_call: -; cdr3_aa: SAQTRDSNTGELF
cdr3_length: 13; v_call: TRBV11-2; d_call: TRBD1; cdr3_aa: ASSLGGQGTRPQH
cdr3_length: 12; v_call: TRBV19; d_call: TRBD1; cdr3_aa: ASRTGQDRNIQY
cdr3_length: 12; v_call: TRBV30; d_call: TRBD1; cdr3_aa: AWTRGTVNTEAF
cdr3_length: 11; v_call: TRBV24-1; d_call: TRBD1; cdr3_aa: ATSDGTVYGYT
cdr3_length: 13; v_call: TRBV2; d_call: TRBD1; cdr3_aa: ASSELGQGVQPQH
cdr3_length: 13; v_call: TRBV6-1; d_call: -; cdr3_aa: ASTLGRIDNEKLF
cdr3_length: 13; v_call: TRBV6-6; d_call: -; cdr3_aa: ASSYSTTGSYGYT
cdr3_length: 10; v_call: TRBV30; d_call: -; cdr3_aa: AWSVQGREQF
cdr3_length: 14; v_call: TRBV5-1; d_call: TRBD2; cdr3_aa: ASSTQPSGGTDTQY
cdr3_length: 13; v_call: TRBV27; d_call: TRBD2; cdr3_aa: ASSLSGSSLYEQY
cdr3_length: 12; v_call: TRBV6-2/TRBV6-3; d_call: -; cdr3_aa: ASRNQRTGNTIY
cdr3_length: 13; v_call: TRBV19; d_call: TRBD1; cdr3_aa: ASSMRDRGLNEQF
cdr3_length: 9; v_call: TRBV7-2; d_call: -; cdr3_aa: ASSPLERQF
cdr3_length: 10; v_call: TRBV5-1; d_call: -; cdr3_aa: ASSFIYNEQF